These 12 T cell receptor beta chains originate from one sample sequenced in a study of cytomegalovirus exposure and HLA in healthy donors. Primers included in the PCR were 60 Vbeta and 13 Jbeta primers. This table comes from immunoSEQ multiplex PCR, and its TCRdb copy is limited to in-frame clones, with some not included. The sample comprises roughly 130,000 clones, approximately 81% of which are singletons, and roughly 2% rests with the top ten. The sequenced sample consisted of PBMCs. These receptors all stem from a young man in good health and CMV-seronegative.

The chain combines TRBV7-3 with TRBJ2-1, with 7 bases that match TRBD1. V was clipped by 5 bases and J by 8 bases; unmatched bases: 15. Germline loops: CDR1 SGHTA, CDR2 FQGTGA. The CDR3 is 16 amino acids. The chain's CDR3 is CASSQGLGGFGDEQFF. The DNA for the CDR3 is TGTGCCAGCAGCCAGGGTCTAGGGGGCTTTGGCGATGAGCAGTTCTTC. Full variable domain (outside the CDR3, taken from reference TRBV7-3 and TRBJ2-1): GAGVSQTPSNKVTEKGKYVELRCDPISGHTALYWYRQSLGQGPEFLIYFQGTGAADDSGLPNDRFFAVRPEGSVSTLKIQRTERGDSAVYLCASSQGLGGFGDEQFFGPGTRLTVL.

This clone was detected only a few times. This sequence joins TRBV6-5 and TRBJ1-5; 10 nucleotides agree with TRBD1. V shed 6 bases, J shed 6 bases, and the junction held 5 bases outside the gene matches. The CDR3 loop spans 14 amino acids. The germline V gene has CDR1 MNHEY and CDR2 SVGAGI. CDR3 nucleotide sequence: TGTGCCAGCAGCGGGACAGGGGTTAGTCAGCCCCAGCATTTT. This encodes CASSGTGVSQPQHF.

The V and J genes are TRBV4-2 and TRBJ2-3; 7 bases agree with TRBD1. Germline loops: CDR1 LGHNA, CDR2 YNFKEQ. V lost 1 base and J lost 0; bases outside the gene matches: 10. The CDR3 is 18 residues long. The CDR3 region has the DNA TGTGCCAGCAGCCAAGGAGGGGTCCCGGGACAGAGCACAGATACGCAGTATTTT. This sequence encodes CASSQGGVPGQSTDTQYF.

CDR3 DNA sequence: TGTGCCACCAGCAGTAAGAAGGGGACTAGGGTAGAAACCGGGGAGCTGTTTTTT. Its protein product is CATSSKKGTRVETGELFF. This chain links TRBV15 with TRBJ2-2, with 8 bases matching TRBD2. From germline, CDR1 is LNHNV and CDR2 YYDKDF (reference sequence). This CDR3 has 18 amino acids. Germline trimming cut 3 bases from V and 5 bases from J; bases unmatched to any gene: 14.

The rearrangement uses TRBV30 and TRBJ2-2; TRBD1 might be the D (6 bases). The CDR3 extends over 11 amino acids. Trimming cost V 7 bases and J 5 bases, with 8 bases left between them. The germline gives CDR1 GTSNPN, CDR2 SVGIG (reference sequence). As DNA, the CDR3 is TGTGCCTCACAGGGTACCGGGGAGCTGTTTTTT. This codes for CASQGTGELFF.

This clone appeared a single time. V and J are TRBV18 and TRBJ2-7, with 14 bases lining up with TRBD2. V lost 5 bases and J lost 4; bases outside the gene matches: 4. The CDR3 has 15 amino acids. Germline CDR1 is KGHSH and CDR2 is LQKENI. The CDR3 region has the DNA TGTGCCAGCTCAAAGACTAGCGGGAGGGCGTACGAGCAGTACTTC. It translates to CASSKTSGRAYEQYF.

The chain has TRBV7-3 and TRBJ2-1; 10 bases line up with TRBD2. In germline, CDR1 is SGHTA, CDR2 FQGTGA. V lost 5 bases, J lost 4 bases, and 8 bases stayed unmatched. The CDR3 runs 16 residues. CDR3 sequence (DNA): TGTGCCAGCAGCCCCCTACTAGCGGGATTATACAATGAGCAGTTCTTC. This sequence encodes CASSPLLAGLYNEQFF.

The V call is TRBV2, the J call TRBJ2-1; 8 bases fit TRBD1. CDR1 is SNHLY, CDR2 FYNNEI, per germline. This CDR3 has 14 residues. The V segment lost 8 bases and the J segment 9 bases; nucleotides outside the gene matches: 12. The CDR3 loop is CASDLTPGGIEQFF. In DNA, the CDR3 is TGTGCCAGCGACCTCACCCCAGGGGGCATTGAGCAGTTCTTC.

The CDR3 is CASDRSKEKLFF. CDR3 DNA sequence: TGTGCTTCGGACAGGTCGAAGGAAAAACTGTTTTTT. The chain combines TRBV30 with TRBJ1-4, with 7 bases that match TRBD1. The CDR3 runs to 12 residues. Germline loops: CDR1 GTSNPN, CDR2 SVGIG (reference sequence).

V is TRBV7-9 and J is TRBJ2-2; D not resolved. Germline CDR1 and CDR2: SEHNR and FQNEAQ (reference sequence). CDR3 length: 16 amino acids. V was pared by 5 bases and J by 3 bases, with 16 bases between. DNA for the CDR3: TGTGCCAGCAGCCCTTCCCTGTTCCTAGACACCGGGGAGCTGTTTTTT. Translation: CASSPSLFLDTGELFF.

The chain has TRBV7-2 and TRBJ2-7; TRBD1 aligns across 9 bases. Per germline, CDR1 SGHTA and CDR2 FQGNSA. The CDR3 totals 16 residues. The V segment lost 4 bases and the J segment 1 base; nucleotides outside the gene matches: 8. The CDR3 nucleotides are TGTGCCAGCAGCTCCTGGGGACAGGGTTCATCCTACGAGCAGTACGTC. It yields the protein CASSSWGQGSSYEQYV.

This chain's CDR3 is CASSKFERSTDTQYF. The CDR3 region has the DNA TGTGCCAGCAGCAAATTCGAACGGAGCACAGATACGCAGTATTTT. The genes are TRBV9 and TRBJ2-3; D call uncertain. The CDR3 is 15 residues long. V was pared by 4 bases and J by 0 bases, with 12 bases between. Germline V gene sequence: CDR1 SGDLS, CDR2 YYNGEE.